The 5 T cell receptor beta chains below come from one sample, sequenced in a study of T cell responses to AZD1222 COVID-19 vaccine. The table came from immunoSEQ multiplex PCR; TCRdb's copy has only in-frame clones and leaves some out. The sample carries 90,000 to 100,000 clones, more than 70% recorded once. Sequenced material: peripheral blood, taken 28 days after the second AZD1222 dose. These receptors came from an adult who received the AZD1222 COVID-19 vaccine.

This clone was seen a few times. The chain joins TRBV15 to TRBJ2-3; possibly TRBD2 for D (5 bases). CDR1 and CDR2 (germline): LNHNV, YYDKDF (reference sequence). V lost 1 base and J 0 bases, leaving 17 bases between the germline ends. The CDR3 contains 18 residues. As DNA, the CDR3 is TGTGCCACCAGCAGAGGCGGGCAGATCGTTGGGAGCACAGATACGCAGTATTTT. Protein: CATSRGGQIVGSTDTQYF.

The chain has TRBV5-1 and TRBJ2-3; TRBD2 agrees at 8 bases. The CDR3 is 15 amino acids. J gave up 1 base and V 2 bases, and 3 bases lay outside the gene matches. Germline lookup yields CDR1 SGHRS and CDR2 YFSETQ. The CDR3 DNA sequence: TGCGCCAGCAGCTTAGCGGGAGATGGCACAGATACGCAGTATTTT. It codes for CASSLAGDGTDTQYF.

The genes are TRBV6-2 or TRBV6-3 and TRBJ2-7; D possibly corresponds to TRBD2 (6 bases). CDR3 length: 17 amino acids. In germline, CDR1 is MNHEY, CDR2 SVGEGT. Trimming cost V 4 bases and J 4 bases, with 23 bases left between them. The CDR3 region is CASSFPRRDSSPYEQYF. CDR3 nucleotide sequence: TGTGCCAGCAGTTTTCCACGCCGGGACTCCAGCCCGTACGAGCAGTACTTC.

The chain links TRBV11-2 to TRBJ2-1, with D perhaps TRBD1 or TRBD2 (6 bases each). The CDR3 has 16 amino acids. The V gene lost 2 bases and the J gene lost 1 base, with 12 bases spanning the gap. The germline V gene encodes CDR1 SGHAT and CDR2 FQNNGV. The CDR3 DNA reads TGTGCCAGCAGCTTATGGGGGCGGGGATCCTACAATGAGCAGTTCTTC. This encodes CASSLWGRGSYNEQFF. Full variable domain (outside the CDR3, taken from reference TRBV11-2 and TRBJ2-1): EAGVAQSPRYKIIEKRQSVAFWCNPISGHATLYWYQQILGQGPKLLIQFQNNGVVDDSQLPKDRFSAERLKGVDSTLKIQPAKLEDSAVYLCASSLWGRGSYNEQFFGPGTRLTVL.

The V gene is TRBV19, the J gene TRBJ2-7; 9 bases line up with TRBD2. The V and J ends lost 11 bases and 1 base, in that order; junction bases with no gene match: 6. The CDR3 runs to 13 residues. Germline V gene data show CDR1 as LNHDA and CDR2 as SQIVND (reference sequence). CDR3 in amino acids: CARRTSASYEQYF. The CDR3 DNA sequence: TGTGCCCGAAGGACTAGCGCTTCCTACGAGCAGTACTTC. Filled out from reference TRBV19 and TRBJ2-7, the complete variable domain reads DGGITQSPKYLFRKEGQNVTLSCEQNLNHDAMYWYRQDPGQGLRLIYYSQIVNDFQKGDIAEGYSVSREKKESFPLTVTSAQKNPTAFYLCARRTSASYEQYFGPGTRLTVT.